This T cell receptor (beta chain) was retrieved from a study of cytomegalovirus exposure and HLA in healthy donors. Details on this clone: What it recognizes is unknown. A read error may produce the germline difference seen at one junction end.

The PCR contained 60 Vbeta and 13 Jbeta primers. Clones were read by immunoSEQ multiplex PCR, and TCRdb kept only the in-frame ones, dropping some. The sample holds 110,000 to 150,000 clones. Findings and limits, study-wide: As immune exposure information, only CMV serostatus was available.

CDR1 is SGHDT, CDR2 YYEEEE, per germline. CDR3 length: 12 amino acids. The sample comprised PBMCs. The source of this sequence is a man between 35 and 55 years old in good health and CMV-seronegative. The chain uses TRBV5-6 and TRBJ2-1, with 8 positions matching TRBD2. The CDR3 DNA reads as TGTGCCAGCAGCTTGACGGGGGGGCTTGGTCTCTTC. Its protein product is CASSLTGGLGLF.